The 9 T cell receptor beta chains below come from one sample, sequenced in a study of patients and donors after allogeneic stem cell transplantation. Using its own MiXCR run on the RT-PCR reads, TCRdb lists one record per CDR3 protein. The sample shows around 3,000 distinct CDR3 sequences, around 5% of them seen only once. Sequences were obtained from blood, either unsorted or a sorted T cell fraction (not recorded which). The origin of the receptors is a human donor who was either an allogeneic HSCT recipient or a stem cell or donor lymphocyte infusion donor (not recorded which). It is not recorded whose cells these are; they may come from a transplant donor.

This clonotype is medium-sized by share. The chain joins TRBV20-1 to TRBJ2-7; the D gene is possibly TRBD2 (6 bases). Germline CDR1 DFQATT, CDR2 SNEGSKA (reference sequence). V dropped 2 bases and J dropped 2 bases, with 13 bases sitting between them. CDR3 length: 14 amino acids. CDR3 loop: CSARYGSVTYEQYF. The CDR3 nucleotides read TGCAGTGCTAGATACGGGAGCGTGACCTACGAGCAGTACTTC.

This clonotype is classed as medium-sized. J is TRBJ2-5 and V is TRBV2, with 7 bases lining up with TRBD1. Germline values: CDR1 SNHLY, CDR2 FYNNEI. This CDR3 is 12 amino acids long. V gave up 7 bases and J gave up 4 bases; unmatched junction bases: 3. For the CDR3, the DNA is TGTGCCAGCAAGGACAGGCGAGAGACCCAGTACTTC. It is translated as CASKDRRETQYF.

By its share, this clonotype is medium-sized. A junction boundary mismatches the germline segment, possibly from a read error. The CDR3 region is CSRPGTSSSNEQFF. DNA for the CDR3: TGCAGTCGCCCCGGGACTAGCTCCTCCAATGAGCAGTTCTTC. V usage is TRBV20-1 and J usage is TRBJ2-1; 9 positions match TRBD2. Germline V gene data show CDR1 as DFQATT and CDR2 as SNEGSKA (reference sequence). The CDR3 runs 14 residues.

This clonotype was seen a handful of times. The chain joins TRBV7-3 to TRBJ2-2; D perhaps matches TRBD1 (6 bases). The CDR3 covers 16 residues. Trimming removed 5 bases at V and 1 base at J, with 14 bases between. The germline V gene has CDR1 SGHTA and CDR2 FQGTGA. Here the CDR3 reads CASSPPSGQNTGELFF. DNA of the CDR3: TGTGCCAGCAGCCCGCCATCGGGACAGAACACCGGGGAGCTGTTTTTT.

The V gene is TRBV19, the J gene TRBJ2-7, with D tentatively TRBD1 or TRBD2 (5 bases each). Germline values: CDR1 LNHDA, CDR2 SQIVND (reference sequence). Trimming took off 2 bases at V and 3 bases at J, with 17 bases between the two ends. This CDR3 has 16 amino acids. CDR3 protein: CASSISPGRTYYEQYF. The CDR3 bases are TGTGCCAGTAGTATATCTCCGGGACGTACATACTACGAGCAGTACTTC.

The chain combines TRBV6-5 with TRBJ1-2; the match to TRBD1 covers 8 bases. Germline V CDR1 and CDR2: MNHEY, SVGAGI. V shed 5 bases, J shed 6 bases, and the junction held 8 bases outside the gene matches. The CDR3 sequence is 14 residues long. CDR3 sequence: CASSRSGTGHGYTF. CDR3 sequence (DNA): TGTGCCAGCAGTCGGTCCGGGACAGGCCATGGCTACACCTTC.

As to this clonotype: Compared with germline, one end of the junction differs, possibly owing to a read error. The J gene is TRBJ2-3, the V gene TRBV11-2, with a weak D call TRBD2 (6 bases). This CDR3 has 13 amino acids. In germline, CDR1 is SGHAT, CDR2 FQNNGV. CDR3 sequence (DNA): TGTGACAGCAGCTTCTCGGGAGTAGATACGCAGTATTTT. Translating it yields CDSSFSGVDTQYF.

The gene calls are TRBV5-1 and TRBJ2-7, with D perhaps TRBD2 (5 bases). Germline CDR1 is SGHRS and CDR2 is YFSETQ. The CDR3 covers 13 residues. Trimming removed 4 bases from V and 2 bases from J, with 10 bases in between. The CDR3 spells CASSTGITYEQYF. DNA for the CDR3: TGCGCCAGCAGCACCGGGATTACCTACGAGCAGTACTTC.

This clonotype is deemed medium-sized (0.01 to 0.1%). Written as DNA, the CDR3 is TGTGCCACCAGTGACCCATTGGCAGAGCAGTTCTTC. It codes for CATSDPLAEQFF. V gene TRBV24-1 combines with J gene TRBJ2-1, with D unclear. The CDR3 totals 12 residues. Trimming stripped 4 bases from V and 10 bases from J, with 10 bases between. Looked up from germline, CDR1 is KGHDR and CDR2 is SFDVKD.